This T cell receptor (beta chain) appears in the sequencing data of a study of blood T cell repertoires in COVID-19. Whole-study context: From T cells, B-cell-depleted T cells, or PBMCs came the material, which was cDNA or gDNA.

With V trimmed by 8 bases and J by 0 bases, 5 bases remained unmatched. This CDR3 has 14 residues. The germline gives CDR1 WSHSY, CDR2 SAAADI. This clone occurred once. Authors' data handling: Estimated nucleated cell counts came from reference gene primer amplification. Libraries were prepared by immunoSEQ multiplex PCR; TCRdb keeps only in-frame clonotypes and omits some of them. V, J and clone size derive from that table, while D and trimming were established from the DNA sequence. The sample gives approximately 120,000 clones, around 76% of which show up once; roughly 5.5% is in the top ten. The TCR was taken from a man aged 55-75 years with acute or convalescent COVID-19. Sequenced sample: peripheral blood. The gene calls are TRBV10-2 and TRBJ2-7; 9 bases align to TRBD2. CDR3 nucleotides: TGCGCCAGCCAGCGGGGGGCGAGCTCCTACGAGCAGTACTTC. This codes for CASQRGASSYEQYF.